The next 23 T cell receptor beta chains were all read from a single sample in a study of T cell responses to AZD1222 COVID-19 vaccine. Produced via immunoSEQ multiplex PCR; TCRdb's table is partial and in-frame only. The sample lists 100,000 to 150,000 clones, about nine tenths occurring once. This sample comprised peripheral blood, obtained on day 0 of AZD1222 vaccination. The receptors here all came from an adult in good health.

The rearrangement joins TRBV11-2 to TRBJ2-1, with TRBD2 identical over 16 bases. V shed 4 bases, J shed 7 bases, and the junction held 1 base outside the gene matches. The germline CDR1 and CDR2 sequences are SGHAT and FQNNGV. CDR3 length: 15 residues. The CDR3 DNA follows: TGTGCCAGCAGCTGGGGACTAGCGGGAGGGAATGAGCAGTTCTTC. It codes for CASSWGLAGGNEQFF.

This clone has a single count. The rearrangement links TRBV7-9 to TRBJ1-2, with a possible D match to TRBD1 (5 bases). The CDR3 runs 14 residues. The germline V gene has CDR1 SEHNR and CDR2 FQNEAQ (reference sequence). Trimming took 6 bases from V and 5 from J, leaving 16 bases between them. CDR3 protein: CASRFGGSGYGYTF. Here the CDR3 DNA reads TGTGCCAGCAGGTTTGGGGGGTCTGGGTATGGCTACACCTTC.

The rearrangement joins TRBV5-6 to TRBJ1-2; a weak D match, TRBD1 (5 bases). Germline CDR1 SGHDT, CDR2 YYEEEE. The V and J ends lost 1 base and 4 bases respectively, with 11 bases between them. This CDR3 comprises 14 residues. The CDR3 is CASSLLGRTYGYTF. The CDR3 nucleotides read TGTGCCAGCAGCTTGCTGGGGCGCACCTATGGCTACACCTTC.

The chain links TRBV7-8 to TRBJ2-1; 9 bases match TRBD2. Germline V gene lookup returns CDR1 SGHVS and CDR2 FQNEAQ. The J segment lost 9 bases and the V segment lost 2 bases, leaving 14 bases of the junction unmatched. The CDR3 is made up of 17 amino acids. CDR3 coding DNA: TGTGCCAGCAGCTTACGGCCTGCTAGCGGGAATAGACTTGAGCAGTTCTTC. Translation gives CASSLRPASGNRLEQFF.

This sequence joins TRBV7-3 and TRBJ2-3; D remains unclear. V lost 5 bases and J 4 bases, leaving 7 bases between the germline ends. The CDR3 consists of 12 residues. In germline, CDR1 is SGHTA, CDR2 FQGTGA. The CDR3 nucleotides read TGTGCCAGCAGCCAGGCAGCAGATACGCAGTATTTT. It specifies CASSQAADTQYF.

To note about this clone: The identical CDR3 is also encoded by other nucleotide sequences in the sample. V is TRBV5-5 and J is TRBJ1-1, with 9 bases that match TRBD1. The CDR3 consists of 16 residues. Germline values: CDR1 SGHKS, CDR2 YYEKEE (reference sequence). V lost 1 base to trimming and J lost 1 base; unmatched junction nucleotides: 5. The CDR3 nucleotides read TGTGCCAGCAGCTTGTTTCCGGGACAGGGGAACACTGAAGCTTTCTTT. This sequence encodes CASSLFPGQGNTEAFF.

The gene calls are TRBV19 and TRBJ1-6; possible D gene TRBD1, 5 bases. This CDR3 has 16 residues. V was pared by 2 bases and J by 0 bases, with 8 bases between. CDR1 LNHDA and CDR2 SQIVND come from the germline V gene (reference sequence). CDR3 loop: CASSISGTSYNSPLHF. CDR3 sequence (DNA): TGTGCCAGTAGTATATCCGGGACCTCCTATAATTCACCCCTCCACTTT.

The V call is TRBV9, the J call TRBJ2-1; D gene uncertain. V was clipped by 4 bases and J by 6 bases, with 11 bases between them. The length of the CDR3 is 13 residues. CDR1 is SGDLS, CDR2 YYNGEE, per germline. CDR3 loop: CASSPRTANEQFF. CDR3 bases: TGTGCCAGCAGCCCCCGGACCGCCAATGAGCAGTTCTTC.

This chain connects TRBV5-1 to TRBJ1-4; possible D gene TRBD1, 6 bases. The CDR3 totals 13 residues. V lost 3 bases and J lost 4, with 7 bases in between. Germline V gives CDR1 SGHRS, CDR2 YFSETQ. CDR3 nucleotides: TGCGCCAGCAGCTCCAGGGGTAATGAAAAACTGTTTTTT. Translating it yields CASSSRGNEKLFF.

This chain joins TRBV24-1 and TRBJ2-1; 8 nucleotides line up with TRBD1. V was clipped by 8 bases and J by 6 bases; unmatched bases: 14. The CDR3 totals 16 residues. Per germline, CDR1 KGHDR and CDR2 SFDVKD. CDR3 protein: CATIGGTQGAGNEQFF. The CDR3 DNA reads TGTGCCACCATAGGGGGGACCCAGGGGGCGGGCAATGAGCAGTTCTTC.

This sequence joins TRBV5-1 and TRBJ1-6; D not resolved. V dropped 0 bases and J dropped 0 bases, with 7 bases sitting between them. Germline assignment: CDR1 SGHRS and CDR2 YFSETQ. This CDR3 is built from 16 residues. The CDR3 loop is CASSLVVSSYNSPLHF. The CDR3, as DNA: TGCGCCAGCAGCTTGGTTGTGAGCTCCTATAATTCACCCCTCCACTTT. Variable domain in full (rest from reference TRBV5-1 and TRBJ1-6): KAGVTQTPRYLIKTRGQQVTLSCSPISGHRSVSWYQQTPGQGLQFLFEYFSETQRNKGNFPGRFSGRQFSNSRSEMNVSTLELGDSALYLCASSLVVSSYNSPLHFGNGTRLTVT.

J is TRBJ2-2 and V is TRBV14; tentative D call: TRBD2 (5 bases). This CDR3 comprises 14 residues. Trimming took off 9 bases at V and 5 bases at J, with 16 bases between the two ends. Germline CDR1 is SGHDN and CDR2 is FVKESK. The CDR3 sequence: CASGPLGGTGELFF. The DNA of the CDR3 is TGTGCCAGTGGCCCCCTAGGCGGGACCGGGGAGCTGTTTTTT.

The chain combines TRBV19 with TRBJ2-3, with 7 bases matching TRBD2. This CDR3 contains 13 residues. The ends lost 8 bases at V and 7 bases at J; junction bases unmatched: 9. Looked up from germline, CDR1 is LNHDA and CDR2 is SQIVND (reference sequence). CDR3 sequence reads: CASGGEAGNTQYF. The CDR3 region has the DNA TGTGCCAGTGGGGGGGAGGCGGGAAATACGCAGTATTTT. Full variable domain (remainder filled in from reference TRBV19 and TRBJ2-3): DGGITQSPKYLFRKEGQNVTLSCEQNLNHDAMYWYRQDPGQGLRLIYYSQIVNDFQKGDIAEGYSVSREKKESFPLTVTSAQKNPTAFYLCASGGEAGNTQYFGPGTRLTVL.

This chain uses TRBV5-1 with TRBJ2-7; D gene unclear. The germline V gene has CDR1 SGHRS and CDR2 YFSETQ. The V end lost 1 base, the J end lost 3 bases, and 11 bases lay between the germline ends. The CDR3 is 14 residues long. The CDR3 protein is CASSLFGSGYEQYF. For the CDR3, the DNA is TGCGCCAGCAGCTTGTTTGGGTCAGGCTACGAGCAGTACTTC. Variable domain in full (rest from reference TRBV5-1 and TRBJ2-7): KAGVTQTPRYLIKTRGQQVTLSCSPISGHRSVSWYQQTPGQGLQFLFEYFSETQRNKGNFPGRFSGRQFSNSRSEMNVSTLELGDSALYLCASSLFGSGYEQYFGPGTRLTVT.

This chain links TRBV7-8 with TRBJ1-2; D remains unclear. V was cut by 1 base and J by 3 bases, with 12 bases left in between. CDR3 length equals 15 residues. Germline loops: CDR1 SGHVS, CDR2 FQNEAQ. The chain's CDR3 is CASSLGSSEYYGYTF. The CDR3 region has the DNA TGTGCCAGCAGCTTAGGGAGCAGTGAATACTATGGCTACACCTTC.

In its sample, this clone was seen once. The V gene is TRBV6-6, the J gene TRBJ1-2; TRBD1 matches 7 bases. Germline V gene sequence: CDR1 MNHNY, CDR2 SVGAGI (reference sequence). The CDR3 is 14 residues long. V shed 2 bases, J shed 6 bases, and the junction held 6 bases outside the gene matches. The CDR3 loop is CASSYRQGEDGYTF. CDR3 coding DNA: TGTGCCAGCAGTTACCGACAGGGTGAAGATGGCTACACCTTC.

The gene calls are TRBV5-1 and TRBJ2-1; D is possibly TRBD1 (6 bases). Trimming removed 4 bases at V and 15 bases at J, with 23 bases between. The CDR3 is 14 residues long. Germline CDR1 SGHRS, CDR2 YFSETQ. CDR3 sequence (DNA): TGCGCCAGCAGCGATACCCCGACAGGTATCGATCGGTTCTTC. The encoded protein is CASSDTPTGIDRFF.

The chain employs TRBV9 and TRBJ1-1; tentative D call: TRBD1 (5 bases). The CDR3 extends over 15 amino acids. Germline CDR1 reads SGDLS; CDR2 reads YYNGEE. The V gene lost 0 bases and the J gene lost 4 bases, with 13 bases spanning the gap. This chain's CDR3 is CASSVGWTSRTEAFF. In DNA form, the CDR3 reads TGTGCCAGCAGCGTAGGTTGGACAAGCCGCACTGAAGCTTTCTTT.

This clone was counted once. V gene TRBV19 combines with J gene TRBJ1-2; TRBD1 agrees at 12 bases. CDR1 is LNHDA, CDR2 SQIVND, per germline (reference sequence). The CDR3 is 17 amino acids. The junction had 11 bases not matched to a gene; V was cut back by 6 bases and J by 3 bases. This CDR3 reads CASRPGQGARSYYGYTF. DNA of the CDR3: TGTGCCAGTAGGCCGGGACAGGGGGCGCGGAGTTACTATGGCTACACCTTC. The whole variable domain, filled in from reference TRBV19 and TRBJ1-2, reads DGGITQSPKYLFRKEGQNVTLSCEQNLNHDAMYWYRQDPGQGLRLIYYSQIVNDFQKGDIAEGYSVSREKKESFPLTVTSAQKNPTAFYLCASRPGQGARSYYGYTFGSGTRLTVV.

The CDR3, as DNA: TGTGCTAGTGGTTTGGTACTAACTAGCGGGAGGGGCGGGGAGCTGTTTTTT. The encoded protein is CASGLVLTSGRGGELFF. The chain combines TRBV12-5 with TRBJ2-2, with 13 positions matching TRBD2. Germline loops: CDR1 LGHNT, CDR2 FRNRAP. The trim removed 0 bases at V and 7 bases at J, leaving 5 bases unmatched. The CDR3 loop spans 17 amino acids.

The chain employs TRBV7-8 and TRBJ2-3, with TRBD1 as a possible D gene (6 bases). This CDR3 region has 18 residues. Germline V gene sequence: CDR1 SGHVS, CDR2 FQNEAQ. The germline V and J ends were trimmed by 2 bases and 1 base, with 19 bases remaining between them. The DNA of the CDR3 is TGTGCCAGCAGCTTAAGCGGATTGCCAGGGGCTGGCACAGATACGCAGTATTTT. This encodes CASSLSGLPGAGTDTQYF.

V usage is TRBV5-4 and J usage is TRBJ1-2; 7 positions agree with TRBD1. V lost 5 bases to trimming and J lost 7 bases; unmatched junction nucleotides: 5. This CDR3 comprises 12 residues. Germline values: CDR1 SGHNT, CDR2 YYREEE (reference sequence). CDR3 loop: CASRVDRFGYTF. The DNA of the CDR3 is TGTGCCAGCAGGGTGGACAGGTTTGGCTACACCTTC.

The chain carries TRBV19 and TRBJ1-1; D is perhaps TRBD1 (5 bases). Germline assignment: CDR1 LNHDA and CDR2 SQIVND (reference sequence). This CDR3 is 14 amino acids long. V was shortened by 7 bases and J by 7 bases, with 19 bases between the two germline ends. The CDR3 region is CASKREGNGFEAFF. CDR3 in DNA: TGTGCCAGTAAGAGGGAGGGGAACGGTTTTGAAGCTTTCTTT.